The clone carrying this TCR beta chain was seen just once. Time point in this sample: newly diagnosed, previously untreated cHL patient sample. The record originates from a study of PD-1 blockade in classical Hodgkin lymphoma. TCRdb's table, derived via immunoSEQ multiplex PCR, lists solely in-frame clones and lacks some. This table has some 21,000 clones, approximately 94% appearing once. Material for sequencing was peripheral blood mononuclear cells (PBMCs). The receptor was derived from a human donor with classical Hodgkin lymphoma.

The CDR3 loop reads CAWSGTAISGNTIYF. CDR3 coding DNA: TGTGCCTGGAGTGGGACAGCAATTTCTGGAAACACCATATATTTT. This chain links TRBV30 with TRBJ1-3; TRBD1 might be the D (6 bases). The germline CDR1 and CDR2 sequences are GTSNPN and SVGIG (reference sequence). The CDR3 is 15 amino acids. Between the trimmed V and J ends, which lost 1 base and 1 base, there was a span of 11 bases.